A selection of T cell receptor beta chains follows, all from one sample in a study of PD-L1 blockade in urothelial cancer. Assay: immunoSEQ multiplex PCR; the TCRdb copy retains only in-frame clones and omits some. The sample has about 48,000 clones, 80% to 90% seen once; the top ten hold 8.8%. The specimen comprised PBMCs, sampled around atezolizumab (anti-PD-L1) treatment. Receptor source: a man between 65 and 79 years old with urothelial cancer. Each CDR3 is given with its conserved first and last residue. A D gene is named only where the DNA matches it firmly. Not all rows give a size; the values are once, few, many and, for expanded clones, a class.

j_call	clone_size	d_call	v_call	cdr3_nt	cdr3_aa
TRBJ2-1	NA	NA	TRBV10-3	TGTGCCATCACGGTTTCCCTTAACAATGAGCAGTTCTTC	CAITVSLNNEQFF
TRBJ2-2	NA	NA	TRBV6-1	TGTGCCAGCAGTGAAGCGAGGGACACCGGGGAGCTGTTTTTT	CASSEARDTGELFF
TRBJ1-1	few	TRBD1	TRBV30	TGTGCCTGGAGTGTAGGGGCAGGGGGATACACTGAAGCTTTCTTT	CAWSVGAGGYTEAFF
TRBJ2-4	few	TRBD2	TRBV28	TGTGCCAGCAGTCCACCGCGGGGGGATGGGGACATTCAGTACTTC	CASSPPRGDGDIQYF
TRBJ2-6	NA	NA	TRBV28	TGTGCCAGCAGTTTGGTGGGCATCTCTGGGGCCAACGTCCTGACTTTC	CASSLVGISGANVLTF
TRBJ1-5	NA	NA	TRBV10-3	TGTGCCATCAGTGCTGGGTCGGGTCAGCCCCAGCATTTT	CAISAGSGQPQHF
TRBJ2-1	few	TRBD2	TRBV19	TGTGCCAGTAGCGATGTAGCGGGAAGAGGGGGTTACAATGAGCAGTTCTTC	CASSDVAGRGGYNEQFF
TRBJ1-1	few	NA	TRBV5-5	TGTGCCAGCAGCTTAGGGGGACCGAACACTGAAGCTTTCTTT	CASSLGGPNTEAFF
TRBJ1-1	NA	NA	TRBV2	TGTGCCAGCAGCGCGGGCTCCTCATTTCCACGGGGAGCTTTCTTT	CASSAGSSFPRGAFF
TRBJ2-1	once	TRBD2	TRBV29-1	TGCAGCGTTACCAGCGGGAGTAGAAATGAGCAGTTCTTC	CSVTSGSRNEQFF
TRBJ1-4	NA	NA	TRBV30	TGTGCCTGGAGTACCCCTCAGGGGCCCACTAATGAAAAACTGTTTTTT	CAWSTPQGPTNEKLFF
TRBJ2-3	NA	NA	TRBV25-1	TGTGCCAGCAGTGAAGCAGGGTTCACAGATACGCAGTATTTT	CASSEAGFTDTQYF
TRBJ2-3	NA	TRBD2	TRBV7-6	TGTGCCAGCAGCCCGTTCAGCTCGGGAGGCCCGGATACGCAGTATTTT	CASSPFSSGGPDTQYF
TRBJ1-5	NA	TRBD1	TRBV4-1	TGCGCCAGCAGCCTAGGGACAGGCGGCGGCAATCAGCCCCAGCATTTT	CASSLGTGGGNQPQHF
TRBJ2-7	NA	TRBD1	TRBV5-6	TGTGCCAGCAGCTCCGGACAGGGCGGGGAGCAGTACTTC	CASSSGQGGEQYF
TRBJ2-3	once	TRBD2	TRBV11-2	TGTGCCAGCAGCCGACTAGCGGCAACAGATACGCAGTATTTT	CASSRLAATDTQYF
TRBJ2-1	NA	NA	TRBV19	TGTGCCAGTAGTACACATAGCTTTTTCGGCGAGCAGTTCTTC	CASSTHSFFGEQFF
TRBJ2-2	NA	NA	TRBV19	TGTGCCAGTAACCCGACAGCTTCGAACACCGGGGAGCTGTTTTTT	CASNPTASNTGELFF
TRBJ2-3	once	TRBD2	TRBV30	TGTGCCTACGCGACTAGCGGGATGCCAGATACGCAGTATTTT	CAYATSGMPDTQYF
TRBJ2-7	NA	NA	TRBV10-3	TGTGCCATCAGTGATCTCACAGGGGGGGACGAGCAGTACTTC	CAISDLTGGDEQYF
TRBJ2-1	NA	TRBD2	TRBV2	TGTGCCAGCAGTGAAGGCGGGAGCTACTCCTACAATGAGCAGTTCTTC	CASSEGGSYSYNEQFF